Listed here are 3 T cell receptor beta chains from one sample, sequenced in a study of cytomegalovirus exposure and HLA in healthy donors (dated by TCRdb to about 2017). The library was produced with the immunoSEQ multiplex PCR assay. For the multiplex PCR, a mixture combining 60 forward primers for TCR Vbeta segments and 13 reverse primers for TCR Jbeta segments was used. The table comes from immuneACCESS by way of TCRdb, which keeps in-frame sequences with V and J called. Part of the clones is missing from these tables; in studies checked, under half for an unresolved V gene and the rest for unknown reasons. Here the sample has over 55,000 clones; about 70% occur a single time. Approximately 7.6% of the sample rests with the top ten. The sequenced sample consisted of PBMCs. The receptors originated from a man in his forties in good health and CMV-seropositive.

This chain links TRBV2 with TRBJ2-5, with TRBD1 as a possible D gene (5 bases). CDR3 length: 14 residues. Trimming took 4 bases from V and 5 from J, leaving 14 bases between them. Germline V CDR1 and CDR2: SNHLY, FYNNEI. The CDR3 coding sequence is TGTGCCAGCAGTGCCCCCTCAGGGTGGGAGACCCAGTACTTC. Protein sequence: CASSAPSGWETQYF.

The chain uses TRBV11-2 and TRBJ2-3; 9 bases match TRBD2. The germline V gene encodes CDR1 SGHAT and CDR2 FQNNGV. The CDR3 is made up of 16 amino acids. J gave up 4 bases and V 1 base, and 6 bases lay outside the gene matches. The chain's CDR3 is CASSLVGGGAPDTQYF. CDR3 nucleotide sequence: TGTGCCAGCAGCTTAGTGGGCGGGGGGGCCCCAGATACGCAGTATTTT. The full variable domain, rest sourced from reference TRBV11-2 and TRBJ2-3, is EAGVAQSPRYKIIEKRQSVAFWCNPISGHATLYWYQQILGQGPKLLIQFQNNGVVDDSQLPKDRFSAERLKGVDSTLKIQPAKLEDSAVYLCASSLVGGGAPDTQYFGPGTRLTVL.

The chain employs TRBV25-1 and TRBJ1-1; perhaps TRBD1 as D (5 bases). Per germline, CDR1 MGHDK and CDR2 SYGVNS. Trimming left V 8 bases short and J 0 bases short, with 19 bases between. This CDR3 is 16 amino acids long. In DNA, the CDR3 is TGTGCCAGCGGGAGCCCCGGGACTCTTATGAACACTGAAGCTTTCTTT. Protein: CASGSPGTLMNTEAFF.